The clone carrying this TCR beta chain was seen a handful of times. Its antigen is unidentified. These data belong to a study of early T cells in non-severe SARS-CoV-2 infection. Study results and caveats: Anti-spike CD8 specificities were favored by VDJdb matching, whose results missed private and CD4 specificities.

cDNA molecules, individually, were tagged with unique molecular identifiers. TCRdb called the 5' RACE reads again in MiXCR, with one record for every CDR3 protein. The sample holds 100,000 to 130,000 distinct CDR3 sequences, roughly 10% seen once. Sequencing was performed on whole blood. The TCR was taken from an adult who was a healthcare worker with PCR-confirmed SARS-CoV-2 infection or an uninfected control (not recorded which).

CDR3 nucleotide sequence: TGTGCCAGCAGTTTCCGTTTCACAGATACGCAGTATTTT. The encoded protein is CASSFRFTDTQYF. The chain uses TRBV27 and TRBJ2-3; unclear D gene. The CDR3 spans 13 residues. Germline V gene lookup returns CDR1 MNHEY and CDR2 SMNVEV (reference sequence). Trimming took off 3 bases at V and 2 bases at J, with 6 bases between the two ends.